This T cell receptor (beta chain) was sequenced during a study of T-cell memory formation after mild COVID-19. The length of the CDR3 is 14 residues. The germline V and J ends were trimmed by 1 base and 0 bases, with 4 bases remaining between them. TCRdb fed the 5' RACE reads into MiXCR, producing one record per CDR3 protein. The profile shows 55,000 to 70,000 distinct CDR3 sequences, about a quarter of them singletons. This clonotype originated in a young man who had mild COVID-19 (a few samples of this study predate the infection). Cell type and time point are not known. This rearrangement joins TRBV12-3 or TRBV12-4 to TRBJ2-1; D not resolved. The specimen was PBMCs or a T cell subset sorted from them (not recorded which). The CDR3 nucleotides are TGTGCCAGCAGTTTAGAGAACTCCTACAATGAGCAGTTCTTC. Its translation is CASSLENSYNEQFF.